This T cell receptor (beta chain) was sequenced in a study of blood T cells in healthy people across ages. V lost 6 bases, J lost 4 bases, and 14 bases stayed unmatched. CDR3 length: 16 amino acids. Sample-barcoded 5' priming and a J-beta primer mix drove a second PCR of 7 to 11 cycles. Through a template-switch adaptor with 12 random nucleotides, each cDNA molecule received a tag. TCRdb recomputed calls from the 5' RACE reads with MiXCR, one row per CDR3 protein. Of more than 750,000 distinct CDR3 sequences in the sample, about 28% were seen once. This sample also appeared in a second study, on T cells of mothers and their children. As reported in that work: Sample barcodes and 2-4 random nucleotides came from the second PCR's M1S primer.

The chain employs TRBV12-3 or TRBV12-4 and TRBJ1-1, with 7 bases identical to TRBD1. The TCR was taken from a woman aged 40 to 49 in good health. Sequenced material: blood. The CDR3 protein is CASSPQGTLLGTEAFF. The CDR3 DNA is TGTGCCAGCAGCCCACAGGGGACTCTTTTAGGCACTGAAGCTTTCTTT.